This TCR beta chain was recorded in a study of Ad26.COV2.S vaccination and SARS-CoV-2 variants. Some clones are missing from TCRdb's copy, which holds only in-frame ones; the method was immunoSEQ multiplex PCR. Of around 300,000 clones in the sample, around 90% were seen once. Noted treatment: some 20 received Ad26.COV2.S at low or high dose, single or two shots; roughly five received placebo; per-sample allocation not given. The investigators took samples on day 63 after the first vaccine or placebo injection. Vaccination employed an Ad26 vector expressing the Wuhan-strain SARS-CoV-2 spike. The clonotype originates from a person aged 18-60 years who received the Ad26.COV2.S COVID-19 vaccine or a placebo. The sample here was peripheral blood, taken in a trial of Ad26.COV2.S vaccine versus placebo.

In DNA form, the CDR3 reads TGTGCCAGCAGTTTTACAGAACTGAACACTGAAGCTTTCTTT. Its translation is CASSFTELNTEAFF. This chain connects TRBV28 to TRBJ1-1; D ambiguous. The CDR3 sequence is 14 residues long. Germline CDR1 reads MDHEN; CDR2 reads SYDVKM. The V end lost 3 bases, the J end lost 0 bases, and 8 bases lay between the germline ends.